This T cell receptor (beta chain) was recorded in a study of blood T cell repertoires in COVID-19. Study at large: Specimens from acute and convalescent COVID-19 originated in the United States, Italy and Spain. The cDNA or gDNA used as material had been derived from T cells, B-cell-depleted T cells, or PBMCs.

Per the original methods: The assay estimated nucleated cells by amplifying reference gene primers. Sequencing was performed with immunoSEQ multiplex PCR; in TCRdb, only in-frame clones are kept and a portion is missing. The V and J calls and clone size come from that table; D and trimming were worked out from the DNA. This repertoire shows around 230,000 clones, 80% to 85% found once; its top ten account for around 27%. The sample was peripheral blood. This sequence originates from a man aged 35 to 55 with acute or convalescent COVID-19.

In DNA form, the CDR3 reads TGTGCCAGCAGAGGGACTAGCGCGGCATCCTACGAGCAGTACTTC. Its protein product is CASRGTSAASYEQYF. V is TRBV2 and J is TRBJ2-7; 10 nucleotides match TRBD2. This CDR3 spans 15 amino acids. From germline, CDR1 is SNHLY and CDR2 FYNNEI. After removal of 6 bases from V and 1 base from J, the junction contained 6 bases not matched to a gene. Together with reference TRBV2 and TRBJ2-7, the CDR3 gives the full variable domain: EPEVTQTPSHQVTQMGQEVILRCVPISNHLYFYWYRQILGQKVEFLVSFYNNEISEKSEIFDDQFSVERPDGSNFTLKIRSTKLEDSAMYFCASRGTSAASYEQYFGPGTRLTVT.